Each of the 12 T cell receptor beta chains below was sequenced from the same sample in a study of OX40 agonist ivuxolimab in advanced cancers. Clones were read by immunoSEQ multiplex PCR, and TCRdb kept only the in-frame ones, dropping some. This sample has fewer than 40,000 clones, with about four fifths found just once. Sequenced here: CD4+ or CD8+ T cells sorted from blood, sampled in a trial of the OX40 agonist ivuxolimab. The receptors were gathered from an adult with an advanced solid tumor such as melanoma, head and neck, liver or kidney cancer.

The gene calls are TRBV19 and TRBJ1-4, with D unclear. V lost 5 bases to trimming and J lost 8 bases, with 15 bases between them. The CDR3 extends over 14 amino acids. The germline V gene encodes CDR1 LNHDA and CDR2 SQIVND (reference sequence). The CDR3 coding sequence is TGTGCCAGTAGTGCAGGACTAGGTCTGGAAAAACTGTTTTTT. It specifies CASSAGLGLEKLFF.

The chain recombines TRBV29-1 with TRBJ2-6; D is unclear. CDR3 size: 13 residues. Trimming left V 4 bases short and J 0 bases short, with 4 bases between. CDR1 SQVTM and CDR2 ANQGSEA come from the germline V gene. Here the CDR3 reads CSVATSGANVLTF. The DNA for the CDR3 is TGCAGCGTTGCAACCTCTGGGGCCAACGTCCTGACTTTC.

The CDR3 bases are TGTGCCACCGGGGACAGAGCCTACGAGCAGTACTTC. Translation: CATGDRAYEQYF. This sequence joins TRBV4-2 and TRBJ2-7; 7 nucleotides line up with TRBD1. Germline V lookup: CDR1 LGHNA, CDR2 YNFKEQ. The CDR3 runs to 12 residues. Germline trimming cut 10 bases from V and 2 bases from J; bases unmatched to any gene: 5.

V gene TRBV6-1 combines with J gene TRBJ2-1, with a possible D match to TRBD1 (6 bases). CDR1 MNHNS and CDR2 SASEGT come from the germline V gene. The germline V and J ends were trimmed by 0 bases and 4 bases, with 13 bases remaining between them. The CDR3 is made up of 16 amino acids. The CDR3 spells CASSEAPGTLYNEQFF. The CDR3 coding sequence is TGTGCCAGCAGTGAAGCCCCCGGGACATTATACAATGAGCAGTTCTTC.

V usage is TRBV29-1 and J usage is TRBJ1-1, with 7 bases lining up with TRBD1. The V and J ends lost 6 bases and 3 bases, in that order; junction bases with no gene match: 4. This CDR3 contains 12 residues. Germline loops: CDR1 SQVTM, CDR2 ANQGSEA. The CDR3 is CSVNRGDTEAFF. Written as DNA, the CDR3 is TGCAGCGTGAACAGGGGAGACACTGAAGCTTTCTTT.

The chain carries TRBV19 and TRBJ2-3; unclear D gene. There are 13 residues in the CDR3. Germline CDR1 LNHDA, CDR2 SQIVND (reference sequence). Trimming stripped 11 bases from V and 2 bases from J, with 14 bases between. CDR3 protein: CASSRADTDTQYF. DNA of the CDR3: TGTGCCTCGAGTAGAGCAGACACAGATACGCAGTATTTT.

This chain connects TRBV28 to TRBJ2-2; D is uncertain. The CDR3 has 17 amino acids. The V gene's germline CDR1 is MDHEN and CDR2 SYDVKM. V was clipped by 6 bases and J by 7 bases, with 24 bases between them. The CDR3 sequence: CASRVGTGGRRNGELFF. CDR3 sequence (DNA): TGTGCCAGCAGGGTCGGTACGGGTGGCCGACGTAACGGGGAGCTGTTTTTT.

This clone came up a few times. The chain is built from TRBV7-9 and TRBJ2-1; D not resolved. Germline CDR1 reads SEHNR; CDR2 reads FQNEAQ (reference sequence). Between the trimmed V and J ends, which lost 1 base and 7 bases, there was a span of 8 bases. CDR3 length equals 13 residues. The CDR3 protein is CASSLGQANEQFF. DNA for the CDR3: TGTGCCAGCAGCTTAGGCCAAGCTAATGAGCAGTTCTTC.

The rearrangement uses TRBV6-1 and TRBJ1-1, with 8 nucleotides matching TRBD1. Per the germline V gene, CDR1 is MNHNS and CDR2 is SASEGT. J lost 0 bases, V lost 7 bases, and 4 bases had no gene match. This CDR3 spans 14 amino acids. The CDR3, as DNA: TGTGCCAGCAAGGCAGGGGGCATGAACACTGAAGCTTTCTTT. Translation: CASKAGGMNTEAFF.

The V and J genes are TRBV5-4 and TRBJ2-5; 8 bases fit TRBD2. CDR1 SGHNT and CDR2 YYREEE come from the germline V gene (reference sequence). CDR3 length: 14 residues. Trimming took 1 base from V and 7 from J; bases not matched to a gene: 6. The CDR3 DNA follows: TGTGCCAGCAGCTTGCCTACCAGCGGGGGGACCCAGTACTTC. This codes for CASSLPTSGGTQYF.

This chain links TRBV11-2 with TRBJ1-1; D not certain. The CDR3 length is 12 residues. CDR1 is SGHAT and CDR2 is FQNNGV in the germline V gene. The V gene lost 3 bases and the J gene lost 4 bases, with 6 bases spanning the gap. The CDR3 loop reads CASSFSGTEAFF. CDR3 sequence (DNA): TGTGCCAGCAGCTTCTCCGGCACTGAAGCTTTCTTT.

This chain joins TRBV30 and TRBJ1-1, with 7 bases aligning to TRBD1. Germline trimming cut 1 base from V and 5 bases from J; bases unmatched to any gene: 4. Germline loops: CDR1 GTSNPN, CDR2 SVGIG (reference sequence). This CDR3 comprises 13 residues. The CDR3: CAWSGGGRTEAFF. The CDR3 nucleotides read TGTGCCTGGAGTGGAGGGGGCAGGACTGAAGCTTTCTTT.